The clone carrying this TCR beta chain was picked up a small number of times. CDR1 and CDR2 from the germline V gene are MNHNS and SASEGT. There are 16 residues in the CDR3. V was shortened by 4 bases and J by 4 bases, with 19 bases between the two germline ends. Generated by immunoSEQ multiplex PCR, the TCRdb table keeps only in-frame clones and is missing some. The repertoire includes some 50,000 clones, over 70% of them detected once, and roughly 50% sits in the top ten. The sample is drawn from a study of blood T cell repertoires in COVID-19. Study-wide context: Donors in the United States, Italy and Spain gave samples during acute or convalescent COVID-19.

V gene TRBV6-1 combines with J gene TRBJ1-1; no reliable D call. Sequencing was carried out using peripheral blood. The sequence came from a man between 65 and 80 years old with acute or convalescent COVID-19. The CDR3 spells CASSGVRAPGSTEAFF. The CDR3 region has the DNA TGTGCCAGCAGTGGAGTAAGGGCCCCTGGGAGCACTGAAGCTTTCTTT.